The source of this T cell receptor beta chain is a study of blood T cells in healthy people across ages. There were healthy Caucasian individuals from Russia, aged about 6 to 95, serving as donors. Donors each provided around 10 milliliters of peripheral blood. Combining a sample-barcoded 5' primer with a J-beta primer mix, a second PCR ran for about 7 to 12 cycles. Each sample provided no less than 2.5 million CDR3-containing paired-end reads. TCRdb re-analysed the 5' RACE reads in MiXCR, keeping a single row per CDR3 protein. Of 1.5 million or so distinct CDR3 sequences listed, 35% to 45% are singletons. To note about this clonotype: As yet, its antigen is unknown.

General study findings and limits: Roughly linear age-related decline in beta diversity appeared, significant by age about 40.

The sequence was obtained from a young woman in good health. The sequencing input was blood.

CDR3 in amino acids: CASSFFGQGNLQETQYF. In DNA form, the CDR3 reads TGTGCCAGCAGTTTCTTCGGACAGGGCAATCTACAAGAGACCCAGTACTTC. The chain has TRBV28 and TRBJ2-5, with TRBD1 identical over 8 bases. The CDR3 runs 17 residues. From germline, CDR1 is MDHEN and CDR2 SYDVKM. V dropped 3 bases and J dropped 2; count of bases not matched to a gene: 11.